This TCR beta chain is drawn from a study of T cell changes during pregnancy in multiple sclerosis. The CDR3 is made up of 13 amino acids. The germline V and J ends were trimmed by 7 bases and 8 bases, with 18 bases remaining between them. Germline CDR1 GTSNPN, CDR2 SVGIG (reference sequence). This table comes from immunoSEQ multiplex PCR, and its TCRdb copy is limited to in-frame clones, with some not included. The sample contains tens of thousands of clones, approximately 86% of which appear only once. This TCR came from a female donor with multiple sclerosis, enrolled in a pregnancy study. The chain joins TRBV30 to TRBJ2-1; D gene unclear. The sequencing here drew on peripheral blood, taken in the first trimester of pregnancy. DNA of the CDR3: TGTGCCTCCTATTTGACTCCCGCCGATGAGCAGTTCTTC. Residues: CASYLTPADEQFF.